The T cell receptor beta chain under discussion was sequenced for a study of CD8+ T cells in alopecia areata (dated 2018 in TCRdb). Regarding the study in general: The treated patients took part in an open-label pilot trial in which moderate-to-severe alopecia areata was treated with oral tofacitinib at 5 to 10 mg twice daily. Patients stayed on tofacitinib for 6 to 18 months and then had 6 months of follow-up off drug so that delayed response and recurrence could be assessed. For the treated patients, the SALT score, which quantifies what percentage of scalp surface area is affected, served as the measure of disease severity. To study T cell clonal expansion in alopecia areata, the researchers applied high-throughput TCRbeta sequencing to both the C3H/HeJ mouse model and human patients. On the human side, TCRbeta sequencing was run on scalp tissue and on sorted CD4+ and CD8+ peripheral blood T cells from healthy controls and from alopecia areata patients with either patchy or totalis/universalis disease. Tofacitinib-treated patients had biopsies at baseline and at 4 and 24 weeks of treatment, with a later scalp biopsy in several patients. Scalp clonality was compared among normal scalp (n=4), patchy alopecia areata scalp (n=8), and alopecia totalis/universalis scalp (n=8). RNA was obtained with the PAXgene miRNA kit for fixed scalp, the miRNeasy kit for PBMCs, and the RNeasy kit for mouse skin. immunoSEQ multiplex PCR using 35 Vbeta forward primers and 13 Jbeta reverse primers was used to amplify TCRbeta CDR3 regions.

With respect to this clone: Its antigen specificity is not known. No quality values exist for individual bases; no much larger clone is one base distant.

Broader findings and caveats from the paper: Shared TCR sequences between patients were less evident than in mice, which may be partly attributable to HLA diversity in the patient population. Tofacitinib significantly decreased scalp clonality and the number of expanded CD8+ clones among the top 100 scalp clones. Because the treated cohort was small and had just a single nonresponder, larger studies are needed to establish links between baseline CD8+ expansion and response. Higher clonality and more expanded CD8+ clones were observed in lesional scalp than in normal scalp, particularly in alopecia totalis/universalis, a finding suggestive of antigenic drive. Many expanded lesional clones were found to persist in scalp and blood during tofacitinib treatment, and relapse after treatment cessation may be partly explained by this persistence. Resident alphabeta T cells in normal human skin are also sequenced, complicating scalp TCR repertoire analysis, unlike mouse skin dominated by gammadelta T cells.

Interpreted using the paper, the time point label stands for: around 4 weeks on oral tofacitinib. The sample's treatment or condition, from its label and the paper: oral pan-JAK inhibitor, 5-10 mg twice daily. From alopecia areata patients, peripheral blood was collected along with lesional scalp punch biopsies. PBMCs were isolated by density centrifugation and stained for CD3, CD4 and CD8, after which CD4+ and CD8+ T cells were sorted on a FACSAria. The library was obtained by the immunoSEQ multiplex PCR assay. RNA was extracted from all samples and reverse transcribed into cDNA, which served as template for TCR sequencing. SuperScript III was used for first-strand cDNA synthesis, primed with a 2:1 mix of oligo-dT and random hexamers. A synthetic immune receptor repertoire was used to measure amplification bias, and any remaining bias was corrected computationally. Per the original workflow: Raw reads were preprocessed to remove errors, and CDR3 was defined by IMGT conventions from the conserved cysteine to phenylalanine. Clonality was computed as 1 minus the Shannon entropy, with the entropy normalized by log2 of the number of productive unique TCRs. Whether each scalp clone was CD4 or CD8 was inferred by checking scalp TCRbeta sequences against the CD4 and CD8 repertoires from sorted blood. TCRdb's version of the immuneACCESS table is confined to in-frame rearrangements and falls short of the full clone set. An unresolved V gene accounts for under half of the shortfall where checked; the remainder is of unknown origin. Clone size and V and J calls were adopted from that table, with D and trimming inferred from the DNA. In this sample the table shows 160,000 or so clones, around three fifths of which occur a single time. About 0.94% of the sample belongs to the ten largest clones.

The germline V gene yields SQVTM for CDR1 and ANQGSEA for CDR2. Taken from cysteine to phenylalanine, the CDR3 has 14 residues. Only the CDR3 region is kept as DNA, spanning 42 bases read in frame from base 1. Clipping removes 4 bases from V and 4 bases from J, with 4 as the unmatched junction base count. The chain uses TRBV29-1 and TRBJ2-2; 9 bases in the middle match TRBD1. The origin of this receptor is a human donor with alopecia areata. The specimen was CD4+ T cells sorted from blood, collected at week 4, from a patient treated with tofacitinib. CDR3 sequence: CSVARQGGTGELFF. Read as DNA, the sequence is TGCAGCGTTGCGAGACAGGGGGGCACCGGGGAGCTGTTTTTT.